This TCR beta chain was observed in a study of T cells in Graves' hyperthyroidism and ophthalmopathy. The CDR3 regions of TCR beta were amplified from RNA transcripts. An initial round of RT-PCR targeting the TCR CDR3 relied on the HTBI primer set. MiXCR, applied by TCRdb to the multiplex PCR reads, yields one record per CDR3 protein. The sample lists more than 300,000 distinct CDR3 sequences; about 13% were seen once. With 3 bases removed from V and 2 bases from J, the gap between germline ends came to 11 bases. CDR1 MGHRA and CDR2 YSYEKL come from the germline V gene. CDR3 size: 15 residues. This chain connects TRBV4-1 to TRBJ1-5; D is ambiguous. This receptor was taken from a young woman with Graves' hyperthyroidism. Specimen: blood. The CDR3 sequence is CASSHSWGGNQPQHF. The CDR3 DNA reads TGCGCCAGCAGCCACTCTTGGGGTGGCAATCAGCCCCAGCATTTT.